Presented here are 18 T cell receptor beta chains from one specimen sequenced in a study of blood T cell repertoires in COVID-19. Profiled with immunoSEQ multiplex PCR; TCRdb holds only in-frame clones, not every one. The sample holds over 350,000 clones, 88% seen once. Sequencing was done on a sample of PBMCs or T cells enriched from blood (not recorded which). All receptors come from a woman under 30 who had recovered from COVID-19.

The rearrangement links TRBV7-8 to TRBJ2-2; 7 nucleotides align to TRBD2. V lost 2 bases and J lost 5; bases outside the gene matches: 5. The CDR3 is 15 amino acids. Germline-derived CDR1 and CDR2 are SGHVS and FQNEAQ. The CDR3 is CASSLLGGSTGELFF. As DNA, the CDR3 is TGTGCCAGCAGCTTATTGGGGGGGTCGACCGGGGAGCTGTTTTTT.

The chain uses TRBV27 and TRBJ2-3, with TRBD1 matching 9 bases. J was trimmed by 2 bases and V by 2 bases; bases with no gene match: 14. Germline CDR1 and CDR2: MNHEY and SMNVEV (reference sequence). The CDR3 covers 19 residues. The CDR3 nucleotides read TGTGCCAGCAGTTTAGACGTAACTCGACAGGGGGGGACCACAGATACGCAGTATTTT. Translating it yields CASSLDVTRQGGTTDTQYF.

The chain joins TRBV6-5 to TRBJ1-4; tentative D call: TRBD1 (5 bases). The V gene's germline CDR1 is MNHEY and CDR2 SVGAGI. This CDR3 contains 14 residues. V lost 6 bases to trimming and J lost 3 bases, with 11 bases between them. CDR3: CASSPDTPNEKLFF. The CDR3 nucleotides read TGTGCCAGCAGCCCGGACACCCCTAATGAAAAACTGTTTTTT.

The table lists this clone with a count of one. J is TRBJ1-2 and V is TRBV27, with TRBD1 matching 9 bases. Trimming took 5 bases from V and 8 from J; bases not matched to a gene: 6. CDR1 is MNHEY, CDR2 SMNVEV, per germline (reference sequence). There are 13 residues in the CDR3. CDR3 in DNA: TGTGCCAGCAGTACAGGGGGCTATACGGGCTACACCTTC. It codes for CASSTGGYTGYTF.

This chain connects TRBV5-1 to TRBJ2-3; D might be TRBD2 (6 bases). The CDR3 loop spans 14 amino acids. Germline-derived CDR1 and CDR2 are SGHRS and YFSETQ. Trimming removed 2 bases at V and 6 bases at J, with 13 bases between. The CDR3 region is CASSFGPGRDTQYF. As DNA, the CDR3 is TGCGCCAGCAGCTTCGGCCCAGGGAGGGATACGCAGTATTTT.

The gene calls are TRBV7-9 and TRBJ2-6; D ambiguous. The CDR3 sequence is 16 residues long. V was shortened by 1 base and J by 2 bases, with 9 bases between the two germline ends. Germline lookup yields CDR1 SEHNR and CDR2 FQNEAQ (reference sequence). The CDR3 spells CASSLVAATGANVLTF. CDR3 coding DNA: TGTGCCAGCAGCTTAGTGGCGGCTACTGGGGCCAACGTCCTGACTTTC. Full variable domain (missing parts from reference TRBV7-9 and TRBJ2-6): DTGVSQNPRHKITKRGQNVTFRCDPISEHNRLYWYRQTLGQGPEFLTYFQNEAQLEKSRLLSDRFSAERPKGSFSTLEIQRTEQGDSAMYLCASSLVAATGANVLTFGAGSRLTVL.

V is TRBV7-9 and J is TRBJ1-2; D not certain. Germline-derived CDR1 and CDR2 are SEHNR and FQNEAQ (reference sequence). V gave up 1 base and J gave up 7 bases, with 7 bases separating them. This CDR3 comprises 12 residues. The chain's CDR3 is CASSLVTGGYTF. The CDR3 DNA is TGTGCCAGCAGCTTAGTTACCGGTGGCTACACCTTC.

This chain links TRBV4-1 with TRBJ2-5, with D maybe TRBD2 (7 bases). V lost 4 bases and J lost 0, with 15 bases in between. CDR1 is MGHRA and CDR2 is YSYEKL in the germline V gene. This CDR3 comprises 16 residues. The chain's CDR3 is CASSPLGGAYQETQYF. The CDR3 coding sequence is TGCGCCAGCAGCCCTTTGGGGGGGGCGTACCAAGAGACCCAGTACTTC.

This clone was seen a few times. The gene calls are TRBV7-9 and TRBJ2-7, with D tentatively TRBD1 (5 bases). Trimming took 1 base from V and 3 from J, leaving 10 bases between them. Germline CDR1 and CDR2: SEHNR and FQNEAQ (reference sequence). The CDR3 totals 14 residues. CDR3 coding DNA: TGTGCCAGCAGCTTAGTAAGAGACAGCTACGAGCAGTACTTC. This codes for CASSLVRDSYEQYF.

CDR3 nucleotides: TGTGCCAGCAGTTACTCGCCGGGACAGATGAAGACTGGAAACACCATATATTTT. It is translated as CASSYSPGQMKTGNTIYF. This chain uses TRBV6-2 or TRBV6-3 with TRBJ1-3; TRBD1 matches 7 bases. The V segment lost 0 bases and the J segment 2 bases; nucleotides outside the gene matches: 10. This CDR3 contains 18 residues. CDR1 is MNHEY and CDR2 is SVGEGT in the germline V gene.

CDR3 DNA sequence: TGTGCCAGCAGCCCCCCGATGGCCCCCTACGAGCAGTACTTC. Residues: CASSPPMAPYEQYF. This chain connects TRBV7-2 to TRBJ2-7; no definite D call. Germline-derived CDR1 and CDR2 are SGHTA and FQGNSA. This CDR3 has 14 amino acids. Trimming pared 5 bases from V and 2 bases from J, leaving 13 bases between.

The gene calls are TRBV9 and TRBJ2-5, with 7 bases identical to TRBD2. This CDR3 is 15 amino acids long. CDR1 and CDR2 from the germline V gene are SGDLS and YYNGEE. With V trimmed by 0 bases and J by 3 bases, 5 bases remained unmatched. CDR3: CASSVGAAGEETQYF. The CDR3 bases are TGTGCCAGCAGCGTAGGGGCGGCGGGGGAAGAGACCCAGTACTTC.

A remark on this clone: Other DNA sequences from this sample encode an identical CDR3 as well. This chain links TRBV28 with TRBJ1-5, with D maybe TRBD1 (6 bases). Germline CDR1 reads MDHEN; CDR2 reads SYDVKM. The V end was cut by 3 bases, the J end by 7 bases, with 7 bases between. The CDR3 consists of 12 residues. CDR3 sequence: CASSLGAQPQHF. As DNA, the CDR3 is TGTGCCAGCAGTTTGGGGGCCCAGCCCCAGCATTTT.

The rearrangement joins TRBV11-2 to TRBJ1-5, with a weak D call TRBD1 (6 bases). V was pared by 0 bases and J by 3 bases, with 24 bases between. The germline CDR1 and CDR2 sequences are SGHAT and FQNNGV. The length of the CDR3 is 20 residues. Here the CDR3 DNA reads TGTGCCAGCAGCTTAGATGGGGCCACCGGGAAGACAGGCACCAATCAGCCCCAGCATTTT. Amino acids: CASSLDGATGKTGTNQPQHF.

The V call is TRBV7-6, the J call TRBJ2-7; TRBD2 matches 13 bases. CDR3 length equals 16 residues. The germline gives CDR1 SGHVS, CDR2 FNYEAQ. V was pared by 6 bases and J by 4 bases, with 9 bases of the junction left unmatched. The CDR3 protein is CASSYRTSGGLYEQYF. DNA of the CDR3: TGTGCCAGCAGTTACCGGACTAGCGGGGGCCTTTACGAGCAGTACTTC.

The CDR3 loop is CARSLELTEELTDTQYF. For the CDR3, the DNA is TGTGCCAGAAGCTTGGAGTTGACGGAAGAACTAACAGATACGCAGTATTTT. This chain links TRBV5-3 with TRBJ2-3; D is undetermined. TRBV5-3 is an open reading frame whose function is uncertain. The V gene lost 0 bases and the J gene lost 3 bases, with 17 bases spanning the gap. The CDR3 runs to 17 residues.

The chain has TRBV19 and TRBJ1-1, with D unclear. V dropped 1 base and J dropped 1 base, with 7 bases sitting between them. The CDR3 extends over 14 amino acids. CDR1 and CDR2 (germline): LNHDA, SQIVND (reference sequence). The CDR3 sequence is CASSIVGANTEAFF. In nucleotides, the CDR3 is TGTGCCAGTAGTATAGTAGGAGCGAACACTGAAGCTTTCTTT.

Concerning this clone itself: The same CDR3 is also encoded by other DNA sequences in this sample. The CDR3 coding sequence is TGCAGTGCTAGGGCAGGCACTGAAGCTTTCTTT. Translating it yields CSARAGTEAFF. V gene TRBV20-1 combines with J gene TRBJ1-1; D not certain. From germline, CDR1 is DFQATT and CDR2 SNEGSKA (reference sequence). V was pared by 3 bases and J by 4 bases, with 6 bases between. The CDR3 has 11 residues.